This T cell receptor (beta chain) derives from a study of blood T cell repertoires in COVID-19. Study context: PBMCs, B-cell-depleted T cells, or T cells provided the cDNA or gDNA that made up the material.

The participants were between roughly 18 and 89 years old and came from 24 US areas. Cohorts were based on clinical histories the participants reported. Germline CDR1 is MGHDK and CDR2 is SYGVNS. The V end lost 4 bases, the J end lost 9 bases, and 10 bases lay between the germline ends. The CDR3 consists of 11 residues. Clones were read by immunoSEQ multiplex PCR, and TCRdb kept only the in-frame ones, dropping some. The sample lists hundreds of thousands of clones; roughly 89% were seen once. The chain links TRBV25-1 to TRBJ2-7; maybe TRBD1 (5 bases). This receptor was taken from a woman aged 25 to 45 who had recovered from COVID-19. Specimen: PBMCs or T cells enriched from blood (not recorded which). CDR3 sequence: CASSGTSRQYF. In nucleotides, the CDR3 is TGTGCCAGCAGTGGGACATCAAGGCAGTACTTC.